The following is a TCR beta chain sequence with its context. Its specificity is unknown. This specimen belongs to a study of T cell responses to AZD1222 COVID-19 vaccine. Study results and limitations: With dominance at 160-218 and 743-854, vaccine-associated CD4 TCRs spanned spike.

The germline gives CDR1 KGHSH, CDR2 LQKENI. With V trimmed by 2 bases and J by 10 bases, 8 bases remained unmatched. There are 15 residues in the CDR3. Assay: immunoSEQ multiplex PCR; the TCRdb copy retains only in-frame clones and omits some. This sample has around 130,000 clones, with over 90% found just once. This receptor was identified in an adult in good health. The rearrangement joins TRBV18 to TRBJ1-6; 7 bases fit TRBD1. The sequences come from peripheral blood, collected on day 0 of AZD1222 vaccination. CDR3 amino acids: CASSPTTGSRSPLHF. CDR3 coding DNA: TGTGCCAGCTCACCAACGACAGGGAGCAGGTCACCCCTCCACTTT.